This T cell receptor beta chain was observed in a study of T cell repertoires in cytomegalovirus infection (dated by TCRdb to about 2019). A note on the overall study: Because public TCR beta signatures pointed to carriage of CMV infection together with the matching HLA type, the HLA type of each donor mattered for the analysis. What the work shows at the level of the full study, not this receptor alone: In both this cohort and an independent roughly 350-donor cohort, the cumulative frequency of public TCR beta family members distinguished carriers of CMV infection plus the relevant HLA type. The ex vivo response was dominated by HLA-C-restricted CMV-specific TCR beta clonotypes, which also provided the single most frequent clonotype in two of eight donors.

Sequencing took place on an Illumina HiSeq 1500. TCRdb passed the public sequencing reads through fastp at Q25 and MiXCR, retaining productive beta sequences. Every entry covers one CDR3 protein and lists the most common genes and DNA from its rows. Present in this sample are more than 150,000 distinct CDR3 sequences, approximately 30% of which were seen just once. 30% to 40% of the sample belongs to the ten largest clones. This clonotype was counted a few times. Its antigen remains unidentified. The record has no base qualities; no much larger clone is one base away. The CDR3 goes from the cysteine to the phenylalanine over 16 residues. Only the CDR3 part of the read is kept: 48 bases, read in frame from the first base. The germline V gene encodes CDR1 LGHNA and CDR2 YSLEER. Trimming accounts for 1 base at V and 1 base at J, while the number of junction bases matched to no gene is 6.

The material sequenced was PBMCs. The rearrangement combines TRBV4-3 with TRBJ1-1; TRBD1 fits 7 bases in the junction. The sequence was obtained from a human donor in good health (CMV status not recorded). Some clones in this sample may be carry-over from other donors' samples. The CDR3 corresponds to CASSQVSGTENTEAFF. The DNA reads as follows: TGCGCCAGCAGCCAAGTATCCGGGACAGAGAACACTGAAGCTTTCTTT.